This T cell receptor (beta chain) was observed in a study of response to subunit inactivated influenza vaccine (dated by TCRdb to 2016 to 2018). For context, the study as a whole: Deep quantitative T cell receptor repertoire profiling was used in the study to track responses to a trivalent subunit inactivated influenza vaccine.

Overall results and qualifications from the work: The authors proposed that each seasonal influenza vaccination may bring in only a limited number of new T cells.

The library relied on RT-PCR. Sequenced using an Illumina HiSeq 2500. The raw public reads went through TCRdb reprocessing: fastp at Q25, MiXCR clone calling, in-frame beta chains kept. Rows merge per CDR3 protein into single entries with the most common DNA and genes. This sample is represented by some 550,000 distinct CDR3 sequences; roughly 23% of them were singletons. Approximately 3% of the sample is held by the ten biggest clonotypes. The sample holds many counts of this clonotype. Its recognized antigen is unknown. The sample holds no much larger clone one base away, and base qualities are not on file. At the junction V is shortened by 6 bases and J by 4 bases; bases outside the gene matches: 14. Reading from cysteine to phenylalanine, the CDR3 counts 16 amino acids. Only the CDR3 region is kept as DNA, spanning 48 bases read in frame from base 1. These same records also appear under a second study, on T cells expressing NK-cell markers. As noted in the second study: 5'RACE template switching, by which a universal primer site and unique molecular identifiers were added, was used to make TCR beta cDNA libraries. Fewer than ten donors provided sorted CD3+CD56+NKG2C+, CD3+CD56+NKG2C- and CD3+CD56-NKG2C+ T-cell subsets, whose TCR beta-chain repertoires were profiled. Among the eight sequenced donors, only one was HCMV-seronegative, while the other seven were HCMV-seropositive. To restrict sorting to alphabetaTCR-expressing T cells, an anti-gammadeltaTCR antibody was added in several experiments. In six donors, the dominant CD3+CD56+NKG2C+ clonotypes were among the top 10 CD8+ clonotypes and accounted for roughly 1.0-8% of CD8+ T cells. Those dominant clonotypes were again the most abundant among CD3+CD56-NKG2C+ cells in several donors, at roughly 28.3-60.1%. Whether the expanded NKG2C-expressing T cell clones were specific for HCMV antigens was left unclear. The study sequenced eight donors, all healthy volunteers chosen at random: three men and five women. A commercial ELISA kit detecting HCMV-specific IgG in serum was used to determine HCMV serostatus. Peripheral blood mononuclear cells were isolated from blood by Ficoll density gradient centrifugation. CD4+ and CD8+ T cells were isolated from PBMC by magnetic immunoseparation with Miltenyi isolation kits. Priming for cDNA synthesis came from the TCR beta constant segment, and two successive PCR amplification steps followed. The libraries were sequenced on Illumina HiSeq 2000/2500, MiSeq or NextSeq, producing 2 x 150 bp reads. Reads were demultiplexed and grouped by UMI with MIGEC, and clonotypes were assembled and quantified with MiTCR. To exclude erroneous sequences, any TCR cDNA sequence not supported by at least two reads was discarded. Downstream repertoire analysis used the tcR package, and clonotypes were matched across fractions by CDR3 nucleotide sequence plus V segment. VDJmatch was used to annotate antigen specificity against VDJdb, with one amino acid substitution allowed in CDR3.

This clonotype was obtained from a man in his fifties or sixties who received an inactivated influenza vaccine. Donor details come from another sample of the same person, matched by shared clones. The material was CD4+ T cells sorted from PBMCs, obtained 11 to 12 days after vaccination. The rearranged segments are TRBV12-3 or TRBV12-4 and TRBJ1-2; 7 of the junction bases match TRBD1. The CDR3 protein sequence reads: CASSPGTAISTYGYTF. The nucleotides are TGTGCCAGCAGCCCAGGGACAGCGATTTCTACCTATGGCTACACCTTC.